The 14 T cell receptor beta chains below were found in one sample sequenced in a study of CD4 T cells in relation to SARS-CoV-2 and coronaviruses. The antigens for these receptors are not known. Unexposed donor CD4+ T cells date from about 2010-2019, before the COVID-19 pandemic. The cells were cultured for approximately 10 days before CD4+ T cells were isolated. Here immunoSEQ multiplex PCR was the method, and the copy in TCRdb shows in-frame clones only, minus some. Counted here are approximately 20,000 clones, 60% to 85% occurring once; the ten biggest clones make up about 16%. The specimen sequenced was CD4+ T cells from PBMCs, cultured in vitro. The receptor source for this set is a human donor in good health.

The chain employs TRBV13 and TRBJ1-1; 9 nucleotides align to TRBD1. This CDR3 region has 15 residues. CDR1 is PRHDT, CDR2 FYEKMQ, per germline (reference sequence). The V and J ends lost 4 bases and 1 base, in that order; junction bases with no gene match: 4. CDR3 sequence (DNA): TGTGCCAGCAGCTCAGGGGGACAGGGGAACACTGAAGCTTTCTTT. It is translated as CASSSGGQGNTEAFF.

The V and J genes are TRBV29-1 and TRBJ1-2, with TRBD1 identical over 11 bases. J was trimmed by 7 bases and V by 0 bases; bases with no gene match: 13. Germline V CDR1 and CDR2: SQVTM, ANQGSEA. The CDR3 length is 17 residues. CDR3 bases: TGCAGCGTTGAAGAGGGTAGTGGGACAGGGGGATTCAGTGGCTACACCTTC. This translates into CSVEEGSGTGGFSGYTF.

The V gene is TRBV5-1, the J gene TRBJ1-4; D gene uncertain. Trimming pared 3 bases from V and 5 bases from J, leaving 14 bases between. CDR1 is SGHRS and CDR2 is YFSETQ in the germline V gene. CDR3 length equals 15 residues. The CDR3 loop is CASSYVGGGNEKLFF. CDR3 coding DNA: TGCGCCAGCAGCTATGTGGGCGGTGGGAATGAAAAACTGTTTTTT.

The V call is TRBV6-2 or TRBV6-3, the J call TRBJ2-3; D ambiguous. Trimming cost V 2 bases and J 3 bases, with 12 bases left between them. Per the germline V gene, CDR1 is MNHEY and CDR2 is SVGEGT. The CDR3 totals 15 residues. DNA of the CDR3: TGTGCCAGCAGTTACCCCTTTTCTGGAACAGATACGCAGTATTTT. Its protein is CASSYPFSGTDTQYF.

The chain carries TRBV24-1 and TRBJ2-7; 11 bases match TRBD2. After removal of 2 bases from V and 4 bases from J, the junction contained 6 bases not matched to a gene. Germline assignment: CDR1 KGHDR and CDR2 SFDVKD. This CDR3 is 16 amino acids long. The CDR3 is CATSDWGTSGKYEQYF. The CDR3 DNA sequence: TGTGCCACCAGTGATTGGGGGACTAGCGGAAAATACGAGCAGTACTTC.

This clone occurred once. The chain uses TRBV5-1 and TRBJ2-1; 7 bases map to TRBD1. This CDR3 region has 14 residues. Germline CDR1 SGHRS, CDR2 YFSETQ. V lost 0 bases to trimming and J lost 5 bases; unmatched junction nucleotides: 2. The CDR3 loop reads CASSLGDRNNEQFF. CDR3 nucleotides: TGCGCCAGCAGCTTGGGGGACAGAAACAATGAGCAGTTCTTC.

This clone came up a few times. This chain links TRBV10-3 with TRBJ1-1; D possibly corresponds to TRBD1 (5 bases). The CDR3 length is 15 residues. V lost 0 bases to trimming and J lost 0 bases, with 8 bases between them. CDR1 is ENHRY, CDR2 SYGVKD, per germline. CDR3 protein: CAISESLGLNTEAFF. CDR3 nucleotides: TGTGCCATCAGTGAGTCACTGGGACTGAACACTGAAGCTTTCTTT.

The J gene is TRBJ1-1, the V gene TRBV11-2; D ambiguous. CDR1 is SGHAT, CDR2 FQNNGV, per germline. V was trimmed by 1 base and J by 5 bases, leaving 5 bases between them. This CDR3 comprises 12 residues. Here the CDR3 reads CASSLVETEAFF. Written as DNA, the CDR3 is TGTGCCAGCAGCTTAGTTGAAACTGAAGCTTTCTTT.

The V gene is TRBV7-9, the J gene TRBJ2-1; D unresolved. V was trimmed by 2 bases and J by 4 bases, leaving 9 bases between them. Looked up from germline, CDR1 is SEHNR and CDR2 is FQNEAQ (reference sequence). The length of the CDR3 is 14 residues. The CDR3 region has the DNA TGTGCCAGCAGCTTATCGACTTCTTACAATGAGCAGTTCTTC. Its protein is CASSLSTSYNEQFF.

CDR3 region: CASSKQGRSGSHTEAFF. CDR3 nucleotide sequence: TGTGCCAGCAGCAAACAGGGGCGGTCGGGGAGTCACACTGAAGCTTTCTTT. V and J are TRBV21-1 and TRBJ1-1; the table gives TRBD1 as D, unverified against the DNA. TRBV21-1 is described as a pseudogene. The CDR3 has 17 residues.

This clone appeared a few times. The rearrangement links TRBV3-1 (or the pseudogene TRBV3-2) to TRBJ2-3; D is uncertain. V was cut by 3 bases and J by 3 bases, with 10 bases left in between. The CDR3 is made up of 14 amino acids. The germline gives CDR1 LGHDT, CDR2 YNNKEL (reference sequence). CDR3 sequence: CASSHADGTDTQYF. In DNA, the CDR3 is TGTGCCAGCAGCCATGCCGACGGGACAGATACGCAGTATTTT.

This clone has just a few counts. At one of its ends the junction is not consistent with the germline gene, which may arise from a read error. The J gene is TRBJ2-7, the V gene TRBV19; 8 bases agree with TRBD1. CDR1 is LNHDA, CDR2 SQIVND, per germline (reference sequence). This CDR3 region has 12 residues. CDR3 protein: CASSTTTDRVHF. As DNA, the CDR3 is TGTGCCAGTAGTACGACCACGGACAGGGTGCACTTC. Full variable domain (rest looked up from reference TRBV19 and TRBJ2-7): DGGITQSPKYLFRKEGQNVTLSCEQNLNHDAMYWYRQDPGQGLRLIYYSQIVNDFQKGDIAEGYSVSREKKESFPLTVTSAQKNPTAFYLCASSTTTDRVHFGPGTRLTVT.

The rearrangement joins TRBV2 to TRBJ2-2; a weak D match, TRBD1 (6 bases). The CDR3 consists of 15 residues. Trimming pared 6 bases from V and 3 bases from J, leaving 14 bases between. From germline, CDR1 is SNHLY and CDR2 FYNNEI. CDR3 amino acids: CASRDITGHTGELFF. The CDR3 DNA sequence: TGTGCCAGCAGAGACATTACAGGGCACACCGGGGAGCTGTTTTTT.

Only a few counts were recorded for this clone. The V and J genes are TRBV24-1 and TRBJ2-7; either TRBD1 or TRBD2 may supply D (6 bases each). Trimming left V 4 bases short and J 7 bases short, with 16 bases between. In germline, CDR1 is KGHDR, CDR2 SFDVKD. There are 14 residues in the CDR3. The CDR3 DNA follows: TGTGCCACCAGTGACTCGGGGGCCCTCAAGGAGCAGTACTTC. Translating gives CATSDSGALKEQYF.